What follows are 15 T cell receptor beta chains derived from one specimen sequenced in a study of blood T cells in healthy people across ages. A J-beta primer mix and a sample-barcoded 5' primer were used in a second PCR of roughly 7 to 12 cycles. TCRdb processed the 5' RACE reads anew with MiXCR; each CDR3 protein has one entry. The profile covers 550,000 to 750,000 distinct CDR3 sequences, with around 21% appearing a single time and about 3.6% taken by the ten largest. Sequencing was performed on blood. All receptors derive from a man aged 70 or older in good health.

This clonotype was found a few times. The genes are TRBV20-1 and TRBJ2-7, with 9 bases aligning to TRBD1. Unmatched junction bases numbered 5, after V lost 0 bases and J lost 2 bases. The CDR3 length is 15 residues. Germline CDR1 DFQATT, CDR2 SNEGSKA (reference sequence). The CDR3 DNA sequence: TGCAGTGCTAGAGATAGCCGGACAGGGGCCTACGAGCAGTACTTC. Translating it yields CSARDSRTGAYEQYF.

V usage is TRBV20-1 and J usage is TRBJ2-3, with TRBD2 matching over 9 bases. V trimming: 0 bases; J trimming: 2 bases; junction bases outside the gene matches: 6. CDR3 length: 16 amino acids. CDR1 and CDR2 from the germline V gene are DFQATT and SNEGSKA (reference sequence). The CDR3 is CSAREPTSGYTDTQYF. CDR3 nucleotides: TGCAGTGCTAGAGAACCGACTAGCGGATACACAGATACGCAGTATTTT.

This clonotype was counted only a few times. The rearrangement uses TRBV24-1 and TRBJ2-1, with 9 bases lining up with TRBD2. Germline-derived CDR1 and CDR2 are KGHDR and SFDVKD. V trimming: 4 bases; J trimming: 10 bases; junction bases outside the gene matches: 19. The CDR3 contains 18 residues. The chain's CDR3 is CATSDELGTSSPTREQFF. The CDR3 bases are TGTGCCACCAGTGACGAATTAGGGACTAGCAGCCCCACTAGGGAGCAGTTCTTC.

In its sample, this clonotype was seen a few times. At one of its ends the junction is not consistent with the germline gene, which may arise from a read error. The gene calls are TRBV3-1 and TRBJ2-1; 10 nucleotides match TRBD2. The germline gives CDR1 LGHDT, CDR2 YNNKEL (reference sequence). This CDR3 region has 16 residues. CDR3 sequence: CTSSRGLASSYNEQFF. The CDR3 DNA reads TGTACCAGCAGCCGGGGACTAGCGAGCTCCTACAATGAGCAGTTCTTC.

The sample holds a few counts of this clonotype. At one end the junction does not follow the germline gene, possibly because of a read error. V usage is TRBV12-3 or TRBV12-4 and J usage is TRBJ2-5; TRBD1 matches at 8 bases. The CDR3 consists of 16 residues. The CDR3 reads CASSQSQGAEGTTQCF. In DNA form, the CDR3 reads TGTGCCAGCAGTCAGTCCCAGGGGGCCGAAGGGACGACCCAGTGCTTC.

This chain joins TRBV28 and TRBJ1-4; D is ambiguous. The CDR3 covers 10 residues. The ends were cut back, 11 bases at V and 7 bases at J, with 8 bases in the middle. Germline V lookup: CDR1 MDHEN, CDR2 SYDVKM. In DNA form, the CDR3 reads TGTGCCGCGATGGGTGAAAAACTGTTTTTT. This encodes CAAMGEKLFF.

In this sample, this clonotype turned up a few times. The rearrangement links TRBV13 to TRBJ2-1; no clear D. CDR3 length equals 17 residues. The ends were cut back, 4 bases at V and 7 bases at J, with 23 bases in the middle. CDR1 and CDR2 (germline): PRHDT, FYEKMQ (reference sequence). The CDR3 is CASSSSLLRKARNEQFF. In nucleotides, the CDR3 is TGTGCCAGCAGCTCCTCTTTATTACGAAAGGCGAGGAATGAGCAGTTCTTC.

This clonotype was recorded at least ten times. The chain recombines TRBV4-3 with TRBJ2-1; TRBD2 matches 11 bases. The CDR3 is made up of 16 amino acids. The junction had 5 bases not matched to a gene; V was cut back by 0 bases and J by 7 bases. From germline, CDR1 is LGHNA and CDR2 YSLEER. In DNA form, the CDR3 reads TGCGCCAGCAGCCAAGAGGAAGGACTAGCGGGTAATGAGCAGTTCTTC. Amino acids: CASSQEEGLAGNEQFF.

The rearrangement joins TRBV14 to TRBJ2-5, with D maybe TRBD2 (6 bases). The end of the DNA fits TRBJ2-7 better, so the J call may be wrong. The CDR3 extends over 16 amino acids. Germline V gene lookup returns CDR1 SGHDN and CDR2 FVKESK. CDR3 sequence: CASSQALIGSHDEQYF. CDR3 in DNA: TGTGCCAGCAGCCAAGCATTGATCGGGAGTCATGACGAGCAGTACTTC.

The chain carries TRBV27 and TRBJ2-1; the D gene is possibly TRBD2 (6 bases). The CDR3 is made up of 14 amino acids. Germline CDR1 MNHEY, CDR2 SMNVEV (reference sequence). Deletions cut 8 bases from V and 8 bases from J, with 19 bases between. The CDR3 spells CASAPGAGSYEQFF. CDR3 sequence (DNA): TGTGCCAGCGCACCGGGAGCTGGTAGTTATGAGCAGTTCTTC.

There are a few counts of this clonotype. The CDR3 is CASSPSLRGFNEKLFF. As DNA, the CDR3 is TGTGCCAGCAGCCCATCCCTCAGGGGGTTCAATGAAAAACTGTTTTTT. This chain connects TRBV3-1 to TRBJ1-4; 7 bases are shared with TRBD1. Trimming removed 4 bases from V and 5 bases from J; junction bases left unmatched: 10. Germline V gene lookup returns CDR1 LGHDT and CDR2 YNNKEL (reference sequence). The CDR3 extends over 16 amino acids.

The CDR3 nucleotides read TGCAGCGTGACAGGGAGCTCCTACGAGCAGTACTTC. It translates to CSVTGSSYEQYF. The rearrangement uses TRBV29-1 and TRBJ2-7; TRBD1 matches 7 bases. This CDR3 contains 12 residues. Per the germline V gene, CDR1 is SQVTM and CDR2 is ANQGSEA. Unmatched junction bases numbered 2, after V lost 6 bases and J lost 0 bases.

J is TRBJ2-5 and V is TRBV24-1; a possible D gene is TRBD1 (6 bases). Trimming stripped 0 bases from V and 5 bases from J, with 15 bases between. This CDR3 spans 16 amino acids. Germline CDR1 KGHDR, CDR2 SFDVKD. The CDR3 sequence is CATSDLVLGRGETQYF. The CDR3, as DNA: TGTGCCACCAGTGATTTGGTTCTGGGAAGGGGGGAGACCCAGTACTTC.

This clonotype has just a few counts. The V call is TRBV11-3, the J call TRBJ2-5, with a weak D call TRBD1 (5 bases). The J call is doubtful: the DNA matches TRBJ2-7 better. Germline CDR1 reads SGHNT; CDR2 reads YENEEA. This CDR3 spans 14 amino acids. The CDR3 sequence: CASRHEQVSYEQYF. The CDR3 DNA sequence: TGTGCCTCCCGACACGAACAGGTTTCCTACGAGCAGTACTTC.

This clonotype was recorded many times. This chain connects TRBV20-1 to TRBJ2-7; 8 nucleotides match TRBD1. Per the germline V gene, CDR1 is DFQATT and CDR2 is SNEGSKA (reference sequence). V lost 4 bases to trimming and J lost 2 bases; unmatched junction nucleotides: 7. The CDR3 covers 14 residues. Written as DNA, the CDR3 is TGCAGTGCTATGGACAGGGCCGGGACCTACGAGCAGTACTTC. This encodes CSAMDRAGTYEQYF.